This T cell receptor (beta chain) emerged from a study of human T cells and chemical hapten exposure. Study-level information: The patients, most of them female, presented with alopecia areata, totalis or universalis. Findings and caveats of the study: Expanded TCRs made up significantly more big CDR3 similarity clusters than controls did.

With respect to this clonotype: Its antigen is unidentified.

In TCRdb, the RACE reads were re-called with MiXCR into one record per CDR3 protein. Of about 98,000 distinct CDR3 sequences listed, 11% are singletons. Specified time point: pre-sensitization, week 0. Sample treatment: therapeutic diphenylcyclopropenone sensitization with weekly scalp DPC. Unfractionated whole blood yielded total RNA. CDR1 SGHNT and CDR2 YYREEE come from the germline V gene (reference sequence). This CDR3 contains 16 residues. The J segment lost 4 bases and the V segment lost 1 base, leaving 8 bases of the junction unmatched. This material consisted of whole blood, taken in connection with sensitization to the hapten diphenylcyclopropenone (DPC). This chain uses TRBV5-4 with TRBJ2-3, with 8 bases that match TRBD2. The sequence derives from a woman aged 60-75 years with alopecia areata. Some clones in this sample may be carry-over from other donors' samples. CDR3 amino acids: CASSLYPGREADTQYF. CDR3 bases: TGTGCCAGCAGCTTGTACCCCGGGAGGGAGGCAGATACGCAGTATTTT.